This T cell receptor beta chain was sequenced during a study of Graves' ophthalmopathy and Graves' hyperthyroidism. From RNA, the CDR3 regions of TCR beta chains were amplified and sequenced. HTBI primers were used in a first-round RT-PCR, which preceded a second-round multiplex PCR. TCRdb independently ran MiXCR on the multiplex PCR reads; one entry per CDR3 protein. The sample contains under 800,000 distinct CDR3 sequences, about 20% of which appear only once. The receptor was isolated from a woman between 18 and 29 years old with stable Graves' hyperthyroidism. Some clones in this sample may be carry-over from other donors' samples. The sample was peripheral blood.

DNA for the CDR3: TGTGCCAGCTCGGGAGCGGGGCTATTCTACGAGCAGTACTTC. It translates to CASSGAGLFYEQYF. This chain connects TRBV6-1 to TRBJ2-7, with TRBD2 matching over 7 bases. V trimming: 8 bases; J trimming: 3 bases; junction bases outside the gene matches: 10. CDR1 and CDR2 (germline): MNHNS, SASEGT. The CDR3 spans 14 residues.